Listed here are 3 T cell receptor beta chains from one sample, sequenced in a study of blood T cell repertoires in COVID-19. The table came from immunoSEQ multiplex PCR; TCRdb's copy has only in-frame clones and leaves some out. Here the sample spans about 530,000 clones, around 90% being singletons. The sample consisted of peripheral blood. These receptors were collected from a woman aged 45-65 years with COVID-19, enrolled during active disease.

CDR3 DNA: TGTGCCAGCAGTACCGGACAGGCCCATCATGAGCAGTTCTTC. Protein sequence: CASSTGQAHHEQFF. The V call is TRBV2, the J call TRBJ2-1, with 7 bases identical to TRBD1. V lost 5 bases to trimming and J lost 8 bases; unmatched junction nucleotides: 9. Germline V CDR1 and CDR2: SNHLY, FYNNEI. The CDR3 runs 14 residues.

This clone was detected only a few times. The CDR3 loop reads CASSLAGGGQPQHF. In nucleotides, the CDR3 is TGTGCCAGCAGCTTAGCGGGGGGAGGTCAGCCCCAGCATTTT. This chain links TRBV7-2 with TRBJ1-5; D is perhaps TRBD1 (5 bases). The CDR3 length is 14 residues. Germline CDR1 and CDR2: SGHTA and FQGNSA. V was shortened by 0 bases and J by 6 bases, with 9 bases between the two germline ends.

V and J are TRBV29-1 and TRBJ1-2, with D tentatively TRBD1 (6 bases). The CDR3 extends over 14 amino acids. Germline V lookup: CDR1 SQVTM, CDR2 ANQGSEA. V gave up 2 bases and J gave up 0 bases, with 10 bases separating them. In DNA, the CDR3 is TGCAGCGTTGAAAGGCAGGGGACTAACTATGGCTACACCTTC. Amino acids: CSVERQGTNYGYTF.